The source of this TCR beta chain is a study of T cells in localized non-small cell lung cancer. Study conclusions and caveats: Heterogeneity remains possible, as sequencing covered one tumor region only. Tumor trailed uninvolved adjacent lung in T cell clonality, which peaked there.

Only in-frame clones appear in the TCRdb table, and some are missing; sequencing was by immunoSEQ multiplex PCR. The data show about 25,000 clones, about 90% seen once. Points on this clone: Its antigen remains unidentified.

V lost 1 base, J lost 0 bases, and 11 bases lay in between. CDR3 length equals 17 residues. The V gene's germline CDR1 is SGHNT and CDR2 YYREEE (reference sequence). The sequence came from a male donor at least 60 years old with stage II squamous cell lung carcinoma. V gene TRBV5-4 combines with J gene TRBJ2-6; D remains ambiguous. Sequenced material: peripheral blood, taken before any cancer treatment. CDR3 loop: CASSLSRRSSGANVLTF. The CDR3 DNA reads TGTGCCAGCAGCTTGTCAAGGCGGAGCTCTGGGGCCAACGTCCTGACTTTC.